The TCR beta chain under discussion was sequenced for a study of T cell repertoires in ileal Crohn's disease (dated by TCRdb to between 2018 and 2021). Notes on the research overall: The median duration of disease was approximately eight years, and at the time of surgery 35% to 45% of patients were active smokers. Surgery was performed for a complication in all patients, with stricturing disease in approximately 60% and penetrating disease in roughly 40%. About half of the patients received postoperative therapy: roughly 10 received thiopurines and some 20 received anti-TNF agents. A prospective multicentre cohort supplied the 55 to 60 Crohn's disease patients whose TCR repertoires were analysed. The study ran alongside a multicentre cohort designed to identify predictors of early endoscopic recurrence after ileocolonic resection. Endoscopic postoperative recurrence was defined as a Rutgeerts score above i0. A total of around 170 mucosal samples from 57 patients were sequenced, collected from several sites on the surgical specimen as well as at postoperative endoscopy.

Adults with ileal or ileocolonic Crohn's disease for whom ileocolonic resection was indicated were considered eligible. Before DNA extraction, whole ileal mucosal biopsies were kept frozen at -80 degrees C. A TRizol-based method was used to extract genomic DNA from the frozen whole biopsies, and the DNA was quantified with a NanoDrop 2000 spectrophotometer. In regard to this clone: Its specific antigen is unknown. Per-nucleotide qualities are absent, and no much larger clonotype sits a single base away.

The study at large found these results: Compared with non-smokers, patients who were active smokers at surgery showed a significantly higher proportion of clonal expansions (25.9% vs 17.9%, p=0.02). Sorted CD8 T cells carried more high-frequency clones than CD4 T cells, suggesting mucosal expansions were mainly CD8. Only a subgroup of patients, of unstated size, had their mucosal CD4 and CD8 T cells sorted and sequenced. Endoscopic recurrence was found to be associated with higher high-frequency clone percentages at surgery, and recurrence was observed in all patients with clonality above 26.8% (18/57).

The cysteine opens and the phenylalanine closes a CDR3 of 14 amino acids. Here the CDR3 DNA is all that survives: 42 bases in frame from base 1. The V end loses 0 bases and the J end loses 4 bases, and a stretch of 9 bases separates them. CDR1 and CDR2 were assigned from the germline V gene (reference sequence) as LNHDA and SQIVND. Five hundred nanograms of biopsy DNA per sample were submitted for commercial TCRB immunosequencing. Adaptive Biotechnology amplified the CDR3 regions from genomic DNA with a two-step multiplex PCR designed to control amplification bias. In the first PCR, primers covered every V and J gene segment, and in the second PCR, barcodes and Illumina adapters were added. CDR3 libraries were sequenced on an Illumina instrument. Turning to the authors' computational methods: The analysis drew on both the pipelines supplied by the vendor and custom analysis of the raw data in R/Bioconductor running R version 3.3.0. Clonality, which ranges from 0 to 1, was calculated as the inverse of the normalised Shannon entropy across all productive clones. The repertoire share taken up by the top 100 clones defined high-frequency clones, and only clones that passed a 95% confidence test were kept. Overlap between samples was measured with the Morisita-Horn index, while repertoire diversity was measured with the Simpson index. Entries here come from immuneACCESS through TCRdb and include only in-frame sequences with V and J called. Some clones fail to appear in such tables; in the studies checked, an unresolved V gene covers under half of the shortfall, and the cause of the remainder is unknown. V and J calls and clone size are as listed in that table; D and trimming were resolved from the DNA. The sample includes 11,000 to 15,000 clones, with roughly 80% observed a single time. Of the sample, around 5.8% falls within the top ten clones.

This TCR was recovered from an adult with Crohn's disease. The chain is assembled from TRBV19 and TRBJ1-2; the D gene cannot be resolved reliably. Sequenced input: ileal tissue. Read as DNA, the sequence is TGTGCCAGTAGTATAGACTACCGCCCCTATGGCTACACCTTC. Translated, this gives CASSIDYRPYGYTF.